Presented here are 5 T cell receptor beta chains from one specimen sequenced in a study of blood T cell repertoires in COVID-19. The repertoire was sequenced with immunoSEQ multiplex PCR; TCRdb's copy has only in-frame clones and lacks some. This table has 80,000 to 90,000 clones, 85% to 90% appearing once. The specimen sequenced was peripheral blood. The receptors here all came from a woman aged 70 to 79 with acute or convalescent COVID-19.

The gene calls are TRBV5-4 and TRBJ2-3; 7 bases line up with TRBD1. J was trimmed by 1 base and V by 1 base; bases with no gene match: 3. The germline gives CDR1 SGHNT, CDR2 YYREEE (reference sequence). This CDR3 spans 15 amino acids. This CDR3 reads CASSLLQGGTDTQYF. Here the CDR3 DNA reads TGTGCCAGCAGCTTGCTTCAGGGGGGCACAGATACGCAGTATTTT.

The chain is built from TRBV9 and TRBJ1-1; D perhaps matches TRBD1 (6 bases). V was clipped by 0 bases and J by 3 bases, with 12 bases between them. Germline CDR1 and CDR2: SGDLS and YYNGEE. CDR3 length: 15 amino acids. CDR3 loop: CASSVDGGLDTEAFF. The DNA for the CDR3 is TGTGCCAGCAGCGTAGATGGGGGCCTGGACACTGAAGCTTTCTTT.

V gene TRBV10-3 combines with J gene TRBJ2-1; TRBD2 aligns across 7 bases. From germline, CDR1 is ENHRY and CDR2 SYGVKD. Trimming removed 6 bases from V and 5 bases from J; junction bases left unmatched: 7. The CDR3 extends over 14 amino acids. The CDR3 DNA sequence: TGTGCCATCAGCGGAGCGGGACTAAACAATGAGCAGTTCTTC. This sequence encodes CAISGAGLNNEQFF.

The chain links TRBV4-2 to TRBJ1-5; a weak D match, TRBD1 (5 bases). The CDR3 is 16 amino acids. Germline V gene sequence: CDR1 LGHNA, CDR2 YNFKEQ. The V end was cut by 6 bases, the J end by 4 bases, with 19 bases between. CDR3 nucleotides: TGTGCCAGCAGTAAAGGGGAAGCCTTCCTTAATCAGCCCCAGCATTTT. Translating gives CASSKGEAFLNQPQHF.

This chain uses TRBV28 with TRBJ1-3; D unclear. V was cut by 7 bases and J by 0 bases, with 25 bases left in between. CDR1 is MDHEN, CDR2 SYDVKM, per germline. CDR3 length equals 19 residues. CDR3 sequence reads: CASTLGEGRAYISGNTIYF. CDR3 bases: TGTGCCAGCACCTTGGGAGAAGGCAGAGCCTATATCTCTGGAAACACCATATATTTT.